A selection of T cell receptor beta chains follows, all from one sample in a study of cytomegalovirus exposure and HLA in healthy donors. Using immunoSEQ multiplex PCR, the repertoire was profiled, and TCRdb retains in-frame clones only, with some absent. The sample records over 150,000 clones, about 90% being singletons. The specimen was PBMCs. These receptors were collected from a woman aged 18-29 years in good health and CMV-seropositive. CDR3s include the opening cysteine and the closing phenylalanine or tryptophan. The D gene is left open where the match is weak. Clone size is not always given. Where it is, it says once, few, many or a class for expanded clones.

cdr3_length,d_call,clone_size,v_call,j_call,cdr3_nt,cdr3_aa
13,NA,NA,TRBV5-6,TRBJ2-1,TGTGCCAGCAGCTTGGGTCTAGAGTTTGAGCAGTTCTTC,CASSLGLEFEQFF
15,NA,NA,TRBV7-2,TRBJ2-1,TGTGCCAGCAGCATATTAGGGGGAGATATAGGAGAGCAGTTCTTC,CASSILGGDIGEQFF
15,NA,NA,TRBV19,TRBJ1-1,TGTGCCAGTAACCCTCGGGACAACTTTCGGCCTGAAGCTTTCTTT,CASNPRDNFRPEAFF
14,NA,NA,TRBV5-1,TRBJ1-1,TGCGCCAGCAGCTTTGGGGATGGGAGCACTGAAGCTTTCTTT,CASSFGDGSTEAFF
11,NA,NA,TRBV20-1,TRBJ1-3,TGCAGCCCTCTTCTAGGAAACACCATATATTTT,CSPLLGNTIYF
20,NA,NA,TRBV12-2,TRBJ2-1,TGTGCAAGTCGCTTAGCTCTCCCCTCAGCCCGGACAGGCTACTACAATGAGCAGTTCTTC,CASRLALPSARTGYYNEQFF
14,NA,NA,TRBV7-3,TRBJ1-1,TGTGCCAGCAGCCCGGACGGGATGAACACTGAAGCTTTCTTT,CASSPDGMNTEAFF
16,TRBD2,NA,TRBV7-9,TRBJ2-2,TGTGCCTTCCTCCGGACTAGCGGAACCAATACCGGGGAGCTGTTTTTT,CAFLRTSGTNTGELFF
15,NA,NA,TRBV10-3,TRBJ2-5,TGTGCCATCAGTGAGTCGAGCCAGGTCCGAGAGACCCAGTACTTC,CAISESSQVRETQYF
17,TRBD2,NA,TRBV5-1,TRBJ2-1,TGCGCCAGCAGCCAGGGACTAGCGGGGCCCTCCTACAATGAGCAGTTCTTC,CASSQGLAGPSYNEQFF
18,NA,NA,TRBV5-1,TRBJ2-7,TGCGCCAGCAGCTCACACTTTGACAGGCCACGAGAGAACTACGAGCAGTACTTC,CASSSHFDRPRENYEQYF
17,NA,NA,TRBV9,TRBJ2-6,TGTGCCAGCAGCGTAGAGCTTTTCAACTCTGGGGCCAACGTCCTGACTTTC,CASSVELFNSGANVLTF
15,TRBD1,NA,TRBV29-1,TRBJ2-1,TGCAGCGTGGACCTCACAGGGGGCTTCTACAATGAGCAGTTCTTC,CSVDLTGGFYNEQFF
12,NA,once,TRBV29-1,TRBJ1-2,TGCAGCGTTGAAGGGGGCCCCTATGGCTACACCTTC,CSVEGGPYGYTF
18,NA,once,TRBV30,TRBJ1-5,TGTGCCTGGAGTGTACACCGGCTAGGGGGTTTCGGAAATCAGCCCCAGCATTTT,CAWSVHRLGGFGNQPQHF
17,TRBD2,NA,TRBV7-9,TRBJ2-5,TGTGCCAGCAGCTTAGCGTACAGCGGGGGTTCCCAAGAGACCCAGTACTTC,CASSLAYSGGSQETQYF
13,TRBD2,NA,TRBV5-1,TRBJ2-7,TGCGCCAGCAGACTAGCGGGTGACTACGAGCAGTACTTC,CASRLAGDYEQYF
15,TRBD2,NA,TRBV5-4,TRBJ2-1,TGTGCCAGCAGCTTGACTAGCGGGAGTGCTAATGAGCAGTTCTTC,CASSLTSGSANEQFF
15,NA,NA,TRBV5-6,TRBJ1-1,TGTGCCAGCAGCTTCGTCGGGGAAATGAACACTGAAGCTTTCTTT,CASSFVGEMNTEAFF
13,TRBD2,NA,TRBV10-2,TRBJ2-1,TGCGCCAGCTTGGGACTAGCGGGAGGGCAGCAGTTCTTC,CASLGLAGGQQFF
16,NA,NA,TRBV28,TRBJ2-2,TGTGCCAGCAGTTTACACAGACCCTCTAACACCGGGGAGCTGTTTTTT,CASSLHRPSNTGELFF
14,NA,NA,TRBV30,TRBJ1-3,TGTGCCTGGAGTGACCCGGGAGTAAGAAACACCATATATTTT,CAWSDPGVRNTIYF
13,NA,once,TRBV19,TRBJ2-2,TGTGCCAGTAACAGGGAACGCACCGGGGAGCTGTTTTTT,CASNRERTGELFF
15,TRBD1,once,TRBV27,TRBJ1-1,TGTGCCAGCAGTTCCTTACAGGGGGCTAACACTGAAGCTTTCTTT,CASSSLQGANTEAFF
16,TRBD1,NA,TRBV28,TRBJ1-3,TGTGCCAGCAGTTTATATTACAGGGGACCCGGAAACACCATATATTTT,CASSLYYRGPGNTIYF
15,TRBD2,NA,TRBV27,TRBJ2-1,TGTGCCAGCAGTCCAAGCGGGAGTACTTACAATGAGCAGTTCTTC,CASSPSGSTYNEQFF
13,TRBD2,NA,TRBV28,TRBJ2-7,TGTGCCAGCAGCTGGACGGAGCGGGGCGAGCAGTACTTC,CASSWTERGEQYF
14,NA,NA,TRBV19,TRBJ2-3,TGTGCCAGTAGGGACAGTACCTTGGGAGATACGCAGTATTTT,CASRDSTLGDTQYF
14,TRBD1,NA,TRBV9,TRBJ1-4,TGTGCCAGCAGCGTATCACAGGGGAAGGAAAAACTGTTTTTT,CASSVSQGKEKLFF
14,NA,once,TRBV19,TRBJ2-5,TGTGCCAGTAGACAAGACCGGACTTCCGAGACCCAGTACTTC,CASRQDRTSETQYF
15,NA,NA,TRBV18,TRBJ2-2,TGTGCCAGCTCACCATTACGGTCGAACACCGGGGAGCTGTTTTTT,CASSPLRSNTGELFF
16,NA,NA,TRBV18,TRBJ2-3,TGTGCCAGCTCACCAGCGCGGGGATCTAGCACAGATACGCAGTATTTT,CASSPARGSSTDTQYF
14,NA,NA,TRBV25-1,TRBJ2-5,TGTGCCAGCAGTGAACCCAACTTACGGGAGACCCAGTACTTC,CASSEPNLRETQYF
19,TRBD1,NA,TRBV5-1,TRBJ1-2,TGCGCCAGCAGCTTAGTGGGCCCTGGGACAGGGCAGTTTAGGGACGGCTACACCTTC,CASSLVGPGTGQFRDGYTF
11,NA,NA,TRBV20-1,TRBJ2-7,TGCAGTGCCCTCAGGGACTACGAGCAGTACTTC,CSALRDYEQYF
15,NA,NA,TRBV7-6,TRBJ2-1,TGTGCCAGCAGCTTGGGCGGGAACTCCTACAATGAGCAGTTCTTC,CASSLGGNSYNEQFF
17,TRBD1,NA,TRBV6-1,TRBJ1-2,TGTGCCAGCAGTGAAGCACCGACAGGGCTACTTCGATATGGCTACACCTTC,CASSEAPTGLLRYGYTF
13,TRBD1,NA,TRBV5-1,TRBJ2-1,TGCGCCAGCAGCGCGGACAGGGACCATGAGCAGTTCTTC,CASSADRDHEQFF
13,NA,NA,TRBV18,TRBJ1-1,TGTGCCAGCTCACCAGGGGGGGCACGGGAAGCTTTCTTT,CASSPGGAREAFF
17,NA,NA,TRBV4-1,TRBJ1-5,TGCGCCAGCAGCCACCCTGGATGGGACACGGAAAATCAGCCCCAGCATTTT,CASSHPGWDTENQPQHF
15,TRBD2,NA,TRBV5-4,TRBJ2-7,TGTGCCAGCAGCTTGTACGGGAGGGCCCTCGGCGAGCAGTACTTC,CASSLYGRALGEQYF
11,NA,NA,TRBV7-3,TRBJ2-1,TGTGCCAGCAGCTTGGGCGATGAGCAGTTCTTC,CASSLGDEQFF
12,NA,few,TRBV7-2,TRBJ1-2,TGTGCCAGCAGCTACGAGGGCCATGGCTACACCTTC,CASSYEGHGYTF
12,NA,NA,TRBV2,TRBJ1-1,TGTGCCAGCAGTTACAGGGTCCCTGAAGCTTTCTTT,CASSYRVPEAFF
15,NA,NA,TRBV15,TRBJ2-1,TGTGCCACCAGCAGTCGCCTCGACAGTCCCAATGAGCAGTTCTTC,CATSSRLDSPNEQFF
14,TRBD1,NA,TRBV10-3,TRBJ2-1,TGTGCCATCAGTGATCCGACCCAGGGGGATGAGCAGTTCTTC,CAISDPTQGDEQFF
13,NA,NA,TRBV5-1,TRBJ1-1,TGCGCCAGCGGGTACGGGATTGGCACTGAAGCTTTCTTT,CASGYGIGTEAFF
12,NA,NA,TRBV5-1,TRBJ2-1,TGCGCCAGCAGCTTGATAGAGAATGAGCAGTTCTTC,CASSLIENEQFF
15,NA,NA,TRBV6-1,TRBJ2-1,TGTGCCAGCAGTGAAGGGGCAGGCCCCTACAATGAGCAGTTCTTC,CASSEGAGPYNEQFF